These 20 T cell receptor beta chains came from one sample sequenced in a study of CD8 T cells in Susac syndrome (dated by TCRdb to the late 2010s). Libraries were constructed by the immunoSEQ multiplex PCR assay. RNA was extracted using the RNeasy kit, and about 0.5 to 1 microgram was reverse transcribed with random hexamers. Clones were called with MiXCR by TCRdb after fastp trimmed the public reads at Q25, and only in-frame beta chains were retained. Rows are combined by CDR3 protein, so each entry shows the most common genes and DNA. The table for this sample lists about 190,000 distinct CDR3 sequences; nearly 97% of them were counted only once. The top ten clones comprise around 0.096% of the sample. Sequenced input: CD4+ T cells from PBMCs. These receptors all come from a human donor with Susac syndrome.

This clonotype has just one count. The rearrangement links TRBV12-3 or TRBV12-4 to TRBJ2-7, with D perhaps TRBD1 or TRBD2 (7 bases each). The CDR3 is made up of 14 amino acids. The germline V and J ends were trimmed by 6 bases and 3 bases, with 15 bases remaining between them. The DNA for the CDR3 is TGTGCCAGCAGCGGGGGGACAGTGTTCTACGAGCAGTACTTC. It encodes CASSGGTVFYEQYF.

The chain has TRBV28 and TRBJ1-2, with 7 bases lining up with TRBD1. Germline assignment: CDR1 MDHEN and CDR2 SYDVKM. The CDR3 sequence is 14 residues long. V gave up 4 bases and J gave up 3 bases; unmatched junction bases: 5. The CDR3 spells CASSSFTGDYGYTF. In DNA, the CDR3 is TGTGCCAGCAGTTCCTTTACAGGGGACTATGGCTACACCTTC.

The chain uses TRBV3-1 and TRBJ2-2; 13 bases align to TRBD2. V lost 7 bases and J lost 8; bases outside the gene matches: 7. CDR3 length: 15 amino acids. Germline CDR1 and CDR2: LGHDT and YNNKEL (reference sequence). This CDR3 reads CASTWTSGGAGELFF. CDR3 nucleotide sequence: TGTGCCAGCACCTGGACTAGCGGGGGTGCTGGGGAGCTGTTTTTT.

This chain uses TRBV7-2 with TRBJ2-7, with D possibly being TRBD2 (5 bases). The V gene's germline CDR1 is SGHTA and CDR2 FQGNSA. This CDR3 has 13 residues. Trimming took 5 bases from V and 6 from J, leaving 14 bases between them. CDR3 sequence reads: CASSKDYRGEQYF. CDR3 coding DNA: TGTGCCAGCAGCAAAGACTACCGCGGCGAGCAGTACTTC. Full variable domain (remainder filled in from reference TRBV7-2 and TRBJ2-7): GAGVSQSPSNKVTEKGKDVELRCDPISGHTALYWYRQSLGQGLEFLIYFQGNSAPDKSGLPSDRFSAERTGGSVSTLTIQRTQQEDSAVYLCASSKDYRGEQYFGPGTRLTVT.

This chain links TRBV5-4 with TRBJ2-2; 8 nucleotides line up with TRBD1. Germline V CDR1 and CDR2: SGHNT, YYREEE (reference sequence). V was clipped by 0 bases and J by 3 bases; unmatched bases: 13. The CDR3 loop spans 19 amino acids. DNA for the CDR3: TGTGCCAGCAGCTTGGACAGTTACCGGGACAGGCGATACACCGGGGAGCTGTTTTTT. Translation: CASSLDSYRDRRYTGELFF.

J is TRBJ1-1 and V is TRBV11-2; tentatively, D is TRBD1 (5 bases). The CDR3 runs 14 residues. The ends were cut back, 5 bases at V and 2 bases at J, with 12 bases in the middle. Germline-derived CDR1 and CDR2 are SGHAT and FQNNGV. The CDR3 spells CASSPDSRNTEAFF. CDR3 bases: TGTGCCAGCAGCCCCGACAGTCGTAACACTGAAGCTTTCTTT.

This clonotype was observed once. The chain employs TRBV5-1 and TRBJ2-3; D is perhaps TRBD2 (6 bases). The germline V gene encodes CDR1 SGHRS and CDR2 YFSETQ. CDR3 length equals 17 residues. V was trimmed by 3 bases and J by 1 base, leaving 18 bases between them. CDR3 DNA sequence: TGCGCCAGCAGCTGGTTACCGGGGACTTCGCGCACAGATACGCAGTATTTT. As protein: CASSWLPGTSRTDTQYF.

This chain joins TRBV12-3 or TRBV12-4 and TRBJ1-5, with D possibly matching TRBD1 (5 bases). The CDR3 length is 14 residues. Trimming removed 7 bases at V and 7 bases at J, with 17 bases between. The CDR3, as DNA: TGTGCCAGCACCCGGGGCAGGGTCGGGCAGCCCCAGCATTTT. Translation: CASTRGRVGQPQHF.

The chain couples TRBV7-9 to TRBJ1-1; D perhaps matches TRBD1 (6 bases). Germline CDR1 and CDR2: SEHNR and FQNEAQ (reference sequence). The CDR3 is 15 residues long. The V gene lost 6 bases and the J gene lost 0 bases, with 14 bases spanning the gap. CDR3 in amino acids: CASSTGQRMNTEAFF. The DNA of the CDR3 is TGTGCCAGCAGTACCGGACAGCGCATGAACACTGAAGCTTTCTTT.

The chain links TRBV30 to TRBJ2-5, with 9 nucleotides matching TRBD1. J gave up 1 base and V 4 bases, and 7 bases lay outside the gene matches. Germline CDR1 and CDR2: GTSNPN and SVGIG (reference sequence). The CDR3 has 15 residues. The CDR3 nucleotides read TGTGCCTGGACAAGGGGACAGGGATTCCAAGAGACCCAGTACTTC. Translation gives CAWTRGQGFQETQYF.

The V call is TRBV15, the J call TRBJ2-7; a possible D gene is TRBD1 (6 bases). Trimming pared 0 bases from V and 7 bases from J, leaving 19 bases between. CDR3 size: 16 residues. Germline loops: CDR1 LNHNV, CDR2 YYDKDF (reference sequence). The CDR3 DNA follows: TGTGCCACCAGCAGAGATCCCAGGGGTCCCCTGGTGGAGCAGTACTTC. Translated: CATSRDPRGPLVEQYF. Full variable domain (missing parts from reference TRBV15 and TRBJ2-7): DAMVIQNPRYQVTQFGKPVTLSCSQTLNHNVMYWYQQKSSQAPKLLFHYYDKDFNNEADTPDNFQSRRPNTSFCFLDIRSPGLGDTAMYLCATSRDPRGPLVEQYFGPGTRLTVT.

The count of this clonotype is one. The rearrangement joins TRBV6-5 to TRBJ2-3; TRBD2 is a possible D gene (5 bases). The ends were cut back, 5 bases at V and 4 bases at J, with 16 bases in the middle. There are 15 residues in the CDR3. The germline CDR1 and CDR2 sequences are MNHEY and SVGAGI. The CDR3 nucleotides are TGTGCCAGCAGTGCCCCGGGGTTAGCCGCAGATACGCAGTATTTT. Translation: CASSAPGLAADTQYF.

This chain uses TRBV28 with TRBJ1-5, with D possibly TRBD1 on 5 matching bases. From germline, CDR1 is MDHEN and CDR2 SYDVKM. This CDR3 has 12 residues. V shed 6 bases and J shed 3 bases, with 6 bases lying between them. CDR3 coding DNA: TGTGCCAGCAGAGGGGACAATCAGCCCCAGCATTTT. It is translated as CASRGDNQPQHF.

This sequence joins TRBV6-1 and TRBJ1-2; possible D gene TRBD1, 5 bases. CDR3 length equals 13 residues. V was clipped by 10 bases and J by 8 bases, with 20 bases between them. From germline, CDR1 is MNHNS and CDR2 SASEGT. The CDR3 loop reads CATTVKEGTGYTF. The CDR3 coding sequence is TGTGCCACCACAGTAAAGGAAGGGACGGGCTACACCTTC.

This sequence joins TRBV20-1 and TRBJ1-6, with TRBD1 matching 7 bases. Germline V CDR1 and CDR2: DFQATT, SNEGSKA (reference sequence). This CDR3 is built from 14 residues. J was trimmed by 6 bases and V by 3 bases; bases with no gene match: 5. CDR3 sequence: CSARGTVGNSPLHF. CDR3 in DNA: TGCAGTGCTAGGGGGACAGTGGGTAATTCACCCCTCCACTTT.

The CDR3 region is CASRLDPEVADTQYF. CDR3 sequence (DNA): TGTGCCAGCAGACTCGACCCCGAGGTGGCAGATACGCAGTATTTT. This chain uses TRBV6-6 with TRBJ2-3; D unresolved. The CDR3 loop spans 15 amino acids. Per the germline V gene, CDR1 is MNHNY and CDR2 is SVGAGI (reference sequence). The ends were cut back, 6 bases at V and 4 bases at J, with 17 bases in the middle.

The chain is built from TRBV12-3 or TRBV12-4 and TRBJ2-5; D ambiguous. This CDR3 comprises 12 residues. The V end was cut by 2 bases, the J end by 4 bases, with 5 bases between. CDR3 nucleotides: TGTGCCAGCAGTTTAATGGGAGAGACCCAGTACTTC. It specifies CASSLMGETQYF.

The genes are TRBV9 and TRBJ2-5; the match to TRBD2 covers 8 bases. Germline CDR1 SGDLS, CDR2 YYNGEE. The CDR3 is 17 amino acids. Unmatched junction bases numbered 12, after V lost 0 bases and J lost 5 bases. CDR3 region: CASSVDVSRGAWETQYF. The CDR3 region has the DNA TGTGCCAGCAGCGTAGACGTCTCGCGGGGGGCCTGGGAGACCCAGTACTTC.

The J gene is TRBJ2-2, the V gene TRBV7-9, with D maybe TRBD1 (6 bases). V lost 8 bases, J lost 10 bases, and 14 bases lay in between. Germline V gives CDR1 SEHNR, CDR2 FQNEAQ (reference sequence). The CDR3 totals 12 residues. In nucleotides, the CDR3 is TGTGCCAGCGGCGGACAGTCCGTGGAGCTGTTTTTT. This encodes CASGGQSVELFF.

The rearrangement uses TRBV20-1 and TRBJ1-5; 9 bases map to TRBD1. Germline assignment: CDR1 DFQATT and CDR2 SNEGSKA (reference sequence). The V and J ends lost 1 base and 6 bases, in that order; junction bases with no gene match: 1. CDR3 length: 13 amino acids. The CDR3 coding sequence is TGCAGTGCTAGAGGGGACAGGGTTCAGCCCCAGCATTTT. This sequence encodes CSARGDRVQPQHF.